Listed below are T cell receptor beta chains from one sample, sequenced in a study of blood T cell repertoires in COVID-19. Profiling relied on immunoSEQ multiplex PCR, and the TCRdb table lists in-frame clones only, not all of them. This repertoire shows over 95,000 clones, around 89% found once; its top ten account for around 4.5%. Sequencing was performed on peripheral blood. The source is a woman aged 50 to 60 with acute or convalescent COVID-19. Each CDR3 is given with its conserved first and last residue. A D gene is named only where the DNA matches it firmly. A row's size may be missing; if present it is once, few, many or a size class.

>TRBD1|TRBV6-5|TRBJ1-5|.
TGTGCCAGCAGGGATGGACAGGGCGAGAATCAGCCCCAGCATTTT
CASRDGQGENQPQHF
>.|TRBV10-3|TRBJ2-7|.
TGTGCCATCAGTGGGGAGGCTGACCCAGACTACGAGCAGTACTTC
CAISGEADPDYEQYF
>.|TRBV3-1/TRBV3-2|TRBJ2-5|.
TGTGCCAGCAGTTTGGTGGCACAGACCCAGTACTTC
CASSLVAQTQYF
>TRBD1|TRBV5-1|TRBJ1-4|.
TGCGCCAGCAGCTTGCCTCTACAGGGGGCAGGTAATGAAAAACTGTTTTTT
CASSLPLQGAGNEKLFF
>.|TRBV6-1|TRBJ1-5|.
TGTGCCAGCAGTGAACTACAGGGTCGGCAGCCCCAGCATTTT
CASSELQGRQPQHF
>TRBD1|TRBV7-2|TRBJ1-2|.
TGTGCCAGCAGCCCGGGACAGGGATACTATGGCTACACCTTC
CASSPGQGYYGYTF
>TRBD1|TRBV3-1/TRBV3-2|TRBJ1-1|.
TGTGCCAGCAGCCAAGCTCGACAGGGGGACACTGAAGCTTTCTTT
CASSQARQGDTEAFF
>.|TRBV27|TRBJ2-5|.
TGTGCCAGCAGTTTATTAGCCGAGCAAGAGACCCAGTACTTC
CASSLLAEQETQYF
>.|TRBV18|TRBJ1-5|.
TGTGCCAGCTCACCCACCCGGCCTGACGGGAGCAATCAGCCCCAGCATTTT
CASSPTRPDGSNQPQHF
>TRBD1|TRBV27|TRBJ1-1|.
TGTGCCAGCAGCCGCCCGGGACAGGTTAATGAAGCTTTCTTT
CASSRPGQVNEAFF
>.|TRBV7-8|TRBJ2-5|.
TGTGCCAGCAGCTTAGTGCAGGGTCGGCGTGGAGAGACCCAGTACTTC
CASSLVQGRRGETQYF
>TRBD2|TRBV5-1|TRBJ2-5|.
TGCGCCAGCAGCTTGGCGGCTAGCGGGGGCTGGGAGACCCAGTACTTC
CASSLAASGGWETQYF
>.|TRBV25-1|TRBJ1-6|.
TGTGCCAGCAGAGCCGGGACAAAGAGCTCCTATAATTCACCCCTCCACTTT
CASRAGTKSSYNSPLHF
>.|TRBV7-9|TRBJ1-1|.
TGTGCCAGCAGCTTAGCGGGGTACAAGGACTACTTTAACACTGAAGCTTTCTTT
CASSLAGYKDYFNTEAFF
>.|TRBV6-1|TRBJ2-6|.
TGTGCCAGCAGTGAACGTAGCTCAACTGGGGCCAACGTCCTGACTTTC
CASSERSSTGANVLTF
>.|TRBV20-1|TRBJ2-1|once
TGCAGTGCTAGTGAGATTCCCAGCGATGAGCAGTTCTTC
CSASEIPSDEQFF
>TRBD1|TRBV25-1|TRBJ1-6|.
TGTGCCAGCGGAGGGACAGGAAATTCACCCCTCCACTTT
CASGGTGNSPLHF
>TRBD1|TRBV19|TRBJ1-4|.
TGTGCCAGTAGTCACCTCGGGACAGCAACTAATGAAAAACTGTTTTTT
CASSHLGTATNEKLFF
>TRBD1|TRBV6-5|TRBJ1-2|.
TGTGCCAGCAGTAATCAACAGGGGGCGATAGGCTACACCTTC
CASSNQQGAIGYTF
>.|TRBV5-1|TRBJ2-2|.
TGCGCCAGCAGCTTAAACAGGATCGCCACCGGGGAGCTGTTTTTT
CASSLNRIATGELFF
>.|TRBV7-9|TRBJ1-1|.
TGTGCCAGCAGCTTAGAACAGGGTAACACTGAAGCTTTCTTT
CASSLEQGNTEAFF
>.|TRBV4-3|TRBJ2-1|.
TGCGCCAGCAGCCAAGTCGGCGGGGATGAGCAGTTCTTC
CASSQVGGDEQFF
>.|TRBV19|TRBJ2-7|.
TGTGCCAGTAGTAGAGGGAACGAGCAGTACTTC
CASSRGNEQYF
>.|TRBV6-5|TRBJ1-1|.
TGTGCCAGCAGTTATTCATCCGCGCGGACTGAAGCTTTCTTT
CASSYSSARTEAFF
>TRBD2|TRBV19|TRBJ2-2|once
TGTGCCAGTAGTACAAGGACTAGCGGGGACACCGGGGAGCTGTTTTTT
CASSTRTSGDTGELFF
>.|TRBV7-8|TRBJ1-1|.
TGTGCCAGCAGCTTAGCACACAGGGACACCAACACTGAAGCTTTCTTT
CASSLAHRDTNTEAFF
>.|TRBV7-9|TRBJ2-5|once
TGTGCCAGCAGGTCCACGGGGGGCCGAGAGACCCAGTACTTC
CASRSTGGRETQYF
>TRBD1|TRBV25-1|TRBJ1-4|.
TGTGCCAGCAGCTCGAATAAAGGGACAGACTTTTTTAATGAAAAACTGTTTTTT
CASSSNKGTDFFNEKLFF
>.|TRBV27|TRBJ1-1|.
TGTGCCAGCAGTTTTGGGCAGGGATTGAACACTGAAGCTTTCTTT
CASSFGQGLNTEAFF
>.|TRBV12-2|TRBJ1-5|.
TGTGCATCTTGTAGGGGTCAGCCCCAGCATTTT
CASCRGQPQHF
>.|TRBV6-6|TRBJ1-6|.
TGTGCCAGCAGTCCCGGTGAATCCTATAATTCACCCCTCCACTTT
CASSPGESYNSPLHF
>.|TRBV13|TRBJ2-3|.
TGTGCCAGCAGCGCCAGGGGGACTAGCACAGATACGCAGTATTTT
CASSARGTSTDTQYF
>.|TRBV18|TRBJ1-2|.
TGTGCCAGCTCACCAAATCCGGGAGACTATGGCTACACCTTC
CASSPNPGDYGYTF
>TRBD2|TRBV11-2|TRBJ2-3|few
TGTGCCAGCAGCTTAGCGGGGGGGCAAGGGCAGTATTTT
CASSLAGGQGQYF
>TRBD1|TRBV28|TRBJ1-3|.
TGTGCCAGCAGTTTAGGGGACAGGGGGCTCACTGGAAACACCATATATTTT
CASSLGDRGLTGNTIYF
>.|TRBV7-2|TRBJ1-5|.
TGTGCCAGCAGCTGGGGGGGCAGGCAGCCCCAGCATTTT
CASSWGGRQPQHF
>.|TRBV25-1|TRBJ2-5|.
TGTGCCAGCAGTGAAGGGCGGACCCAGTACTTC
CASSEGRTQYF
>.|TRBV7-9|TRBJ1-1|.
TGTGCCAGCAGCTTAGCGCTCCAGGGGAACACTGAAGCTTTCTTT
CASSLALQGNTEAFF
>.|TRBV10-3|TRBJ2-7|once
TGTGCCATCAGTGAGACACACAGGGATGGGCAGTACTTC
CAISETHRDGQYF
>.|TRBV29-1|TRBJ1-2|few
TGCAGCGCTCAGGGGCCCTATGGCTACACCTTC
CSAQGPYGYTF
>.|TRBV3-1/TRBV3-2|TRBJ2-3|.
TGTGCCAGCAGCCCCAGGCGGGGAGGCACAGATACGCAGTATTTT
CASSPRRGGTDTQYF
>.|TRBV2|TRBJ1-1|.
TGTGCCAGCAGTGGTGGTGGGGAGGAAACTGAAGCTTTCTTT
CASSGGGEETEAFF
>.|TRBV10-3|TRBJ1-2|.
TGTGCCATCAACAACCTCCAGGGAAGCGACGGCTACACCTTC
CAINNLQGSDGYTF
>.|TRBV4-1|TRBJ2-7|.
TGCGCCAGCCCCCTCAGGGCCCCCATTTTCTACGAGCAGTACTTC
CASPLRAPIFYEQYF
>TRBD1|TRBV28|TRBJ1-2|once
TGTGCCAGTTTACCCAGGGGGCTAGTACGCTATGGCTACACCTTC
CASLPRGLVRYGYTF
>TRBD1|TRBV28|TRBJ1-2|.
TGTGCCAGCAGCCCCAGGGGGAGAGCTAACTATGGCTACACCTTC
CASSPRGRANYGYTF
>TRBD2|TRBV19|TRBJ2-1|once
TGTGCCACCTCGGGTAGCGGGGACAATGAGCAGTTCTTC
CATSGSGDNEQFF